This TCR beta chain was captured in a study of blood T cells in healthy people across ages. Findings and caveats of the study: The CMV status of each donor remained undetermined, and this could have confounded shifts in expanded clonotypes. Strongly correlated with naive T cell percentage was TCR beta diversity.

Through a sample-barcoded 5' primer and a J-beta primer mix, a second PCR was run for roughly 6 to 12 cycles. One entry per CDR3 protein results from TCRdb running MiXCR on the 5' RACE reads. The data contain about 580,000 distinct CDR3 sequences, roughly 43% of them singletons. Of note for this clonotype: Antigen specificity is unknown.

Per-sample PBMC isolation yielded at least 6.5 million cells. Germline V gene sequence: CDR1 MNHEY, CDR2 SVGAGI. The CDR3 spans 15 residues. J lost 2 bases, V lost 4 bases, and 6 bases had no gene match. Sequenced material: blood. The TCR was taken from a man older than 75 in good health. The gene calls are TRBV6-5 and TRBJ2-3; 7 positions match TRBD2. The CDR3 sequence is CASSLVAGFTDTQYF. The CDR3 region has the DNA TGTGCCAGCAGTTTAGTAGCGGGTTTCACAGATACGCAGTATTTT.